The next 8 T cell receptor beta chains were all read from a single sample in a study of PD-1 blockade in classical Hodgkin lymphoma. Profiled with immunoSEQ multiplex PCR; TCRdb holds only in-frame clones, not every one. The sample comprises approximately 17,000 clones, roughly 90% of which are singletons, and about 7.1% rests with the top ten. Specified time point: newly diagnosed, previously untreated cHL patient sample. Sample: peripheral blood mononuclear cells (PBMCs). The receptors were sampled from a human donor with classical Hodgkin lymphoma.

This chain joins TRBV7-9 and TRBJ1-1; D not certain. Looked up from germline, CDR1 is SEHNR and CDR2 is FQNEAQ (reference sequence). The ends were cut back, 5 bases at V and 1 base at J, with 8 bases in the middle. The CDR3 loop spans 13 amino acids. CDR3 DNA: TGTGCCAGCAGCATCCGGAGGAACACTGAAGCTTTCTTT. Its translation is CASSIRRNTEAFF.

The rearrangement joins TRBV7-2 to TRBJ2-1; 13 bases match TRBD2. This CDR3 contains 15 residues. Germline V lookup: CDR1 SGHTA, CDR2 FQGNSA. With 6 bases clipped from V and 6 bases from J, the junction kept 5 bases outside the gene matches. The CDR3 sequence: CASRSLAGGPNEQFF. The CDR3 DNA sequence: TGTGCCAGCAGATCACTAGCGGGAGGGCCCAATGAGCAGTTCTTC. Full variable domain (rest looked up from reference TRBV7-2 and TRBJ2-1): GAGVSQSPSNKVTEKGKDVELRCDPISGHTALYWYRQSLGQGLEFLIYFQGNSAPDKSGLPSDRFSAERTGGSVSTLTIQRTQQEDSAVYLCASRSLAGGPNEQFFGPGTRLTVL.

The chain has TRBV7-2 and TRBJ2-3; D gene unclear. Germline assignment: CDR1 SGHTA and CDR2 FQGNSA. This CDR3 region has 10 residues. Trimming removed 3 bases at V and 9 bases at J, with 4 bases between. The CDR3 sequence is CASSFRTQYF. CDR3 DNA sequence: TGTGCCAGCAGCTTTCGGACGCAGTATTTT.

V is TRBV6-4 and J is TRBJ2-1, with D maybe TRBD2 (6 bases). CDR3 length equals 16 residues. Germline values: CDR1 MRHNA, CDR2 SNTAGT. The V gene lost 0 bases and the J gene lost 6 bases, with 15 bases spanning the gap. Written as DNA, the CDR3 is TGTGCCAGCAGTGACTCGAACTCAGAGGGAGGCAATGAGCAGTTCTTC. It specifies CASSDSNSEGGNEQFF.

The rearrangement links TRBV6-1 to TRBJ2-1, with 11 bases lining up with TRBD2. The V and J ends lost 2 bases and 9 bases, in that order; junction bases with no gene match: 9. CDR1 is MNHNS, CDR2 SASEGT, per germline. The CDR3 has 16 residues. This CDR3 reads CASSELIAGGGGEQFF. In DNA form, the CDR3 reads TGTGCCAGCAGTGAACTGATAGCGGGAGGGGGGGGTGAGCAGTTCTTC.

This clone showed up just a few times. The J gene is TRBJ2-7, the V gene TRBV25-1; 8 positions agree with TRBD2. In germline, CDR1 is MGHDK, CDR2 SYGVNS. This CDR3 has 15 residues. Losses at the gene ends were 4 bases for V and 9 bases for J; bases not matched to a gene: 14. The CDR3 reads CASSGIAGLGQGQYF. The CDR3 coding sequence is TGTGCCAGCAGTGGGATAGCGGGGTTGGGGCAGGGGCAGTACTTC.

This sequence joins TRBV5-5 and TRBJ2-3; the D is unclear. Germline V CDR1 and CDR2: SGHKS, YYEKEE (reference sequence). Deletions cut 1 base from V and 0 bases from J, with 9 bases between. The CDR3 has 15 amino acids. DNA of the CDR3: TGTGCCAGCAGCTTGAGTAGGCCGAGCACAGATACGCAGTATTTT. It translates to CASSLSRPSTDTQYF.

This rearrangement joins TRBV25-1 to TRBJ2-3; 10 bases fit TRBD2. Germline CDR1 MGHDK, CDR2 SYGVNS. Trimming at V came to 3 bases and at J to 2 bases, leaving 11 bases not matched to a gene. The CDR3 contains 18 residues. Written as DNA, the CDR3 is TGTGCCAGCAGTGAGCCCGGGGCCGGGACTAGCGTCACAGATACGCAGTATTTT. Its protein is CASSEPGAGTSVTDTQYF. The full variable domain, with the rest looked up from reference TRBV25-1 and TRBJ2-3, is EADIYQTPRYLVIGTGKKITLECSQTMGHDKMYWYQQDPGMELHLIHYSYGVNSTEKGDLSSESTVSRIRTEHFPLTLESARPSHTSQYLCASSEPGAGTSVTDTQYFGPGTRLTVL.